Following are 4 T cell receptor beta chains from one sample sequenced in a study of cytomegalovirus exposure and HLA in healthy donors (dated by TCRdb to 2017 to 2019). The library came from the immunoSEQ multiplex PCR assay. The multiplex PCR relied on a mix of 60 forward primers for TCR Vbeta segments and 13 reverse primers for TCR Jbeta segments. Entries here come from immuneACCESS through TCRdb and include only in-frame sequences with V and J called. Some clones fail to appear in such tables; in the studies checked, an unresolved V gene covers under half of the shortfall, and the cause of the remainder is unknown. Recorded for this sample are over 250,000 clones; roughly two thirds of them occurred a single time. Around 2.3% of the sample is taken by the ten largest. Sequenced material: PBMCs. These receptors all come from a female donor in good health and CMV-seronegative.

The chain has TRBV5-1 and TRBJ2-7; 9 bases fit TRBD2. The length of the CDR3 is 15 residues. Germline V CDR1 and CDR2: SGHRS, YFSETQ. The J segment lost 1 base and the V segment lost 1 base, leaving 3 bases of the junction unmatched. The CDR3 sequence: CASSLYLAGSYEQYF. In DNA form, the CDR3 reads TGCGCCAGCAGCTTGTACCTAGCGGGGTCCTACGAGCAGTACTTC.

This clone was seen a handful of times. This rearrangement joins TRBV6-5 to TRBJ2-3, with a weak D call TRBD2 (5 bases). This CDR3 has 11 amino acids. Between the trimmed V and J ends, which lost 8 bases and 6 bases, there was a span of 9 bases. CDR1 and CDR2 (germline): MNHEY, SVGAGI. This CDR3 is CASVTGDTQYF. The CDR3 region has the DNA TGTGCCAGCGTCACGGGGGATACGCAGTATTTT.

V gene TRBV11-2 combines with J gene TRBJ2-5; 8 bases match TRBD2. This CDR3 spans 18 amino acids. The germline CDR1 and CDR2 sequences are SGHAT and FQNNGV. V shed 1 base and J 0 bases; nucleotides not matched to a gene: 10. In nucleotides, the CDR3 is TGTGCCAGCAGCTTAGTGCTAGCGGGCGGGGGGTACCAAGAGACCCAGTACTTC. Encoded protein: CASSLVLAGGGYQETQYF.

The chain couples TRBV6-5 to TRBJ2-5; 10 bases agree with TRBD2. Gene TRBJ2-7 matches the end of the DNA better, so the J call may be wrong. Germline CDR1 and CDR2: MNHEY and SVGAGI. This CDR3 contains 16 residues. Here the CDR3 reads CASSYSSGRAINEQYF. CDR3 DNA: TGTGCCAGCAGTTACTCCAGCGGGAGGGCCATCAACGAGCAGTACTTC.